Sequencing of this T cell receptor beta chain was carried out in a study of blood T cells in healthy people across ages. Findings and caveats of the study: Diversity was estimated from one million T cells, and these estimates were considered underestimates.

V gave up 6 bases and J gave up 12 bases; unmatched junction bases: 14. The length of the CDR3 is 13 residues. The germline V gene has CDR1 SGHTA and CDR2 FQGTGA. PCR was performed a second time for about 7 to 11 cycles using a sample-barcoded 5' primer and a J-beta primer mix. Each cDNA molecule received a tag from a template-switch adaptor that had 12 random nucleotides. TCRdb recomputed calls from the 5' RACE reads with MiXCR, one row per CDR3 protein. The sample consists of some 1.8 million distinct CDR3 sequences, about two fifths of them appearing once. A word on this clonotype: Its specificity is unknown.

The J gene is TRBJ2-7, the V gene TRBV7-3; TRBD1 agrees at 7 bases. Material for sequencing was blood. The TCR was taken from a human donor in good health. As DNA, the CDR3 is TGTGCCAGCAGTCGTAGTACAGGGGAGACCCGGTACTTC. Residues: CASSRSTGETRYF.